These 10 T cell receptor beta chains came from one sample sequenced in a study of blood T cell repertoires in COVID-19. The repertoire was sequenced with immunoSEQ multiplex PCR; TCRdb's copy has only in-frame clones and lacks some. Among some 120,000 clones, around four fifths were seen once, and the ten largest hold more than 20%. The material sequenced was peripheral blood. The receptors were gathered from a human donor in a cohort sampled during active COVID-19.

CDR3 protein: CASGSTSSRNTEAFF. Written as DNA, the CDR3 is TGTGCTAGTGGTTCCACTTCGTCCCGGAACACTGAAGCTTTCTTT. The rearrangement joins TRBV12-5 to TRBJ1-1; D gene ambiguous. V lost 4 bases to trimming and J lost 1 base, with 13 bases between them. Germline CDR1 reads LGHNT; CDR2 reads FRNRAP. This CDR3 has 15 residues.

The rearrangement links TRBV6-6 to TRBJ2-3, with D perhaps matching TRBD2 (6 bases). The CDR3 has 14 residues. The V and J ends lost 7 bases and 3 bases respectively, with 14 bases between them. Looked up from germline, CDR1 is MNHNY and CDR2 is SVGAGI (reference sequence). The CDR3 here is CASTSGTYTDTQYF. The CDR3 coding sequence is TGTGCCAGCACCTCCGGGACTTATACAGATACGCAGTATTTT.

The chain employs TRBV28 and TRBJ1-1; D is unclear. The germline CDR1 and CDR2 sequences are MDHEN and SYDVKM. Trimming stripped 4 bases from V and 8 bases from J, with 8 bases between. The CDR3 covers 11 residues. The CDR3 nucleotides are TGTGCCAGCAGTTCCCCCTCGGAAGCTTTCTTT. As protein: CASSSPSEAFF.

The chain couples TRBV4-1 to TRBJ2-5; 10 bases match TRBD2. CDR1 and CDR2 (germline): MGHRA, YSYEKL. The CDR3 is made up of 16 amino acids. V lost 2 bases and J lost 5; bases outside the gene matches: 8. CDR3 nucleotides: TGCGCCAGCAGCCAACGGTTGGCACTAGCGGGGGAGACCCAGTACTTC. This gives the protein CASSQRLALAGETQYF.

The chain uses TRBV30 and TRBJ1-2; 7 nucleotides line up with TRBD1. The CDR3 is 13 residues long. The junction had 3 bases not matched to a gene; V was cut back by 2 bases and J by 3 bases. Germline-derived CDR1 and CDR2 are GTSNPN and SVGIG (reference sequence). Here the CDR3 reads CAWSRGTDYGYTF. The CDR3 nucleotides are TGTGCCTGGAGTAGAGGGACAGACTATGGCTACACCTTC.

The genes are TRBV7-9 and TRBJ2-6; 8 bases fit TRBD1. Germline V lookup: CDR1 SEHNR, CDR2 FQNEAQ (reference sequence). The CDR3 loop spans 16 amino acids. Trimming removed 6 bases from V and 1 base from J; junction bases left unmatched: 5. The DNA of the CDR3 is TGTGCCAGCAGGGCGGACAGGGTGTCTGGGGCCAACGTCCTGACTTTC. Translation gives CASRADRVSGANVLTF.

There are a few counts of this clone. V usage is TRBV19 and J usage is TRBJ2-4; 9 bases are shared with TRBD2. This CDR3 has 15 residues. Germline loops: CDR1 LNHDA, CDR2 SQIVND (reference sequence). J was trimmed by 1 base and V by 5 bases; bases with no gene match: 3. The CDR3 nucleotides read TGTGCCAGTAGTCCCGCGGGGGGGGCCAAAAACATTCAGTACTTC. It specifies CASSPAGGAKNIQYF. Looking up the rest from reference TRBV19 and TRBJ2-4 gives the full variable domain: DGGITQSPKYLFRKEGQNVTLSCEQNLNHDAMYWYRQDPGQGLRLIYYSQIVNDFQKGDIAEGYSVSREKKESFPLTVTSAQKNPTAFYLCASSPAGGAKNIQYFGAGTRLSVL.

This rearrangement joins TRBV27 to TRBJ2-5, with D possibly matching TRBD2 (5 bases). With 8 bases removed from V and 4 bases from J, the gap between germline ends came to 20 bases. The length of the CDR3 is 15 residues. Germline V gene data show CDR1 as MNHEY and CDR2 as SMNVEV (reference sequence). The CDR3 bases are TGTGCCAGCGGTTCGAGGGTCCTCCGAGGAGAGACCCAGTACTTC. Its protein is CASGSRVLRGETQYF.

The chain combines TRBV20-1 with TRBJ2-1; unclear D gene. This CDR3 has 10 residues. Trimming pared 4 bases from V and 6 bases from J, leaving 4 bases between. CDR1 and CDR2 (germline): DFQATT, SNEGSKA (reference sequence). CDR3 sequence (DNA): TGCAGTGCTACCAGCAATGAGCAGTTCTTC. Protein product: CSATSNEQFF.

The V gene is TRBV2, the J gene TRBJ2-7; 7 nucleotides agree with TRBD1. The CDR3 covers 15 residues. From germline, CDR1 is SNHLY and CDR2 FYNNEI. With 4 bases clipped from V and 2 bases from J, the junction kept 8 bases outside the gene matches. This chain's CDR3 is CASSVMGTAPYEQYF. The CDR3 DNA sequence: TGTGCCAGCAGTGTCATGGGGACAGCACCCTACGAGCAGTACTTC.